A selection of T cell receptor beta chains follows, all from one sample in a study of chemoradiotherapy in HPV16-positive cancers. Repertoires were generated with immunoSEQ multiplex PCR, while TCRdb's copy carries only in-frame clones and drops some. The sample yields about 9,000 clones, approximately 84% seen once. This specimen was tumor tissue, taken from a patient who underwent chemoradiotherapy. These receptors were obtained from a human donor with HPV-associated anogenital cancer. CDR3s include the opening cysteine and the closing phenylalanine or tryptophan. D genes are given only for firm matches. Not all rows give a size; the values are once, few, many and, for expanded clones, a class.

abundance	d_gene	v_gene	j_gene	CDR3aa	CDR3nt
-	TRBD1	TRBV30	TRBJ1-6	CAWTQGPPGQGTPLHF	TGTGCCTGGACCCAGGGCCCCCCAGGACAGGGAACACCCCTCCACTTT
-	-	TRBV7-8	TRBJ2-3	CASSAKAGLFTDTQYF	TGTGCCAGCAGCGCGAAAGCGGGCCTATTCACAGATACGCAGTATTTT
-	-	TRBV11-2	TRBJ1-6	CASSDTGLSSYNSPLHF	TGTGCCAGCAGCGATACAGGGCTGAGCTCCTATAATTCACCCCTCCACTTT
-	-	TRBV15	TRBJ2-1	CATSRQRRDEQFF	TGTGCCACCAGCAGACAACGGCGCGATGAGCAGTTCTTC
-	-	TRBV6-4	TRBJ2-1	CASSEFPSGVGEQFF	TGTGCCAGCAGTGAATTTCCCTCGGGCGTCGGTGAGCAGTTCTTC
-	-	TRBV29-1	TRBJ2-2	CSVGRNTGELFF	TGCAGCGTGGGGAGAAACACCGGGGAGCTGTTTTTT
-	-	TRBV4-1	TRBJ2-3	CASSHPRTSPTDTQYF	TGCGCCAGCAGCCACCCTCGTACCTCACCCACAGATACGCAGTATTTT
-	-	TRBV10-3	TRBJ1-4	CAISEADRRREKLFF	TGTGCCATCAGTGAGGCAGACAGGAGACGCGAAAAACTGTTTTTT
-	-	TRBV2	TRBJ2-3	CASSGDGGWDTQYF	TGTGCCAGCAGTGGGGACGGGGGTTGGGATACGCAGTATTTT
-	-	TRBV7-6	TRBJ1-5	CASSLEINQPQHF	TGTGCCAGCAGCTTAGAGATTAATCAGCCCCAGCATTTT
-	TRBD2	TRBV4-2	TRBJ2-3	CASSPLAGGGFADTQYF	TGTGCCAGCAGCCCCCTAGCGGGGGGGGGTTTCGCAGATACGCAGTATTTT
-	TRBD2	TRBV9	TRBJ2-7	CASSVDPAGNSYEQYF	TGTGCCAGCAGCGTAGATCCAGCGGGAAACTCCTACGAGCAGTACTTC
-	-	TRBV29-1	TRBJ2-7	CSASGTYYEQYF	TGCAGCGCCTCTGGAACTTACTACGAGCAGTACTTC
once	-	TRBV29-1	TRBJ2-3	CSTKGASTDTQYF	TGCAGCACTAAGGGAGCCAGCACAGATACGCAGTATTTT
-	TRBD2	TRBV7-3	TRBJ2-6	CASSPGLAGGSGANVLTF	TGTGCCAGCAGCCCAGGCCTAGCGGGGGGTTCTGGGGCCAACGTCCTGACTTTC
few	TRBD1	TRBV7-9	TRBJ1-2	CASSRGQATDYGYTF	TGTGCCAGCAGCCGCGGACAGGCAACCGACTATGGCTACACCTTC
-	TRBD1	TRBV19	TRBJ2-4	CASTTTGGFAKNIQYF	TGTGCCAGTACTACGACAGGGGGCTTTGCCAAAAACATTCAGTACTTC
-	TRBD1	TRBV5-1	TRBJ2-7	CASSALRGIDYEQYF	TGCGCCAGCAGCGCCCTCAGGGGGATTGACTACGAGCAGTACTTC
-	-	TRBV10-3	TRBJ1-4	CAISGGEKLFF	TGTGCCATCAGTGGGGGGGAAAAACTGTTTTTT
once	TRBD2	TRBV5-4	TRBJ2-5	CASSHLAGGGETQYF	TGTGCCAGCAGCCATCTAGCGGGGGGCGGGGAGACCCAGTACTTC
-	-	TRBV5-1	TRBJ1-5	CASSLGGYSNQPQHF	TGCGCCAGCAGCTTGGGGGGGTATAGCAATCAGCCCCAGCATTTT
-	TRBD2	TRBV2	TRBJ2-3	CASSGTSGTDTQYF	TGTGCCAGCAGTGGGACTAGCGGCACAGATACGCAGTATTTT
-	TRBD1	TRBV15	TRBJ1-2	CATSRGPGTGNYGYTF	TGTGCCACCAGCAGAGGCCCAGGGACAGGGAACTATGGCTACACCTTC
-	-	TRBV4-2	TRBJ2-2	CASSQGGVENTGELFF	TGTGCCAGCAGCCAAGGAGGGGTCGAGAACACCGGGGAGCTGTTTTTT
-	-	TRBV7-2	TRBJ2-3	CASSLARHTDTQYF	TGTGCCAGCAGCTTAGCTCGTCACACAGATACGCAGTATTTT
-	-	TRBV5-1	TRBJ1-4	CASSLATGGNEKLFF	TGCGCCAGCAGCTTGGCCACGGGGGGTAATGAAAAACTGTTTTTT
-	-	TRBV30	TRBJ1-5	CAWSVGREEQPQHF	TGTGCCTGGAGTGTAGGAAGAGAGGAACAGCCCCAGCATTTT
-	-	TRBV6-5	TRBJ1-6	CASMRGGNSPLHF	TGTGCCAGCATGAGAGGTGGGAACTCACCCCTCCACTTT
-	TRBD1	TRBV27	TRBJ1-1	CASRKTQGGAFF	TGTGCCAGCAGGAAAACACAGGGGGGAGCTTTCTTT
-	-	TRBV6-1	TRBJ2-2	CASNLSRGTGELFF	TGTGCCAGCAACCTTAGCAGGGGCACCGGGGAGCTGTTTTTT
-	-	TRBV19	TRBJ2-7	CASRRDRSTYEQYF	TGTGCCAGTAGGAGAGACAGGAGTACCTACGAGCAGTACTTC
-	TRBD1	TRBV28	TRBJ1-2	CASSLDTRGTGDGYTF	TGTGCCAGCAGTCTAGACACCCGAGGGACAGGGGACGGCTACACCTTC
-	-	TRBV27	TRBJ1-5	CASSPQGRGDGNQPQHF	TGTGCCAGCAGTCCACAGGGTAGGGGGGATGGCAATCAGCCCCAGCATTTT
-	-	TRBV4-1	TRBJ1-2	CASSQDSLGRHDGYTF	TGCGCCAGCAGCCAAGATTCCCTCGGCAGACACGATGGCTACACCTTC
-	TRBD1	TRBV11-2	TRBJ1-6	CASRGGQNNSPLHF	TGTGCCAGCAGGGGGGGACAGAATAATTCACCCCTCCACTTT
-	TRBD1	TRBV7-6	TRBJ1-5	CASSPRGGHGGNQPQHF	TGTGCCAGCAGCCCCAGGGGGGGACATGGCGGCAATCAGCCCCAGCATTTT
-	-	TRBV7-2	TRBJ1-1	CASRWEGNTEAFF	TGTGCCAGCAGGTGGGAGGGGAACACTGAAGCTTTCTTT
-	TRBD2	TRBV30	TRBJ2-2	CAWSGTSGGLSNTGELFF	TGTGCCTGGAGCGGGACTAGCGGGGGGCTTTCGAACACCGGGGAGCTGTTTTTT
-	-	TRBV5-1	TRBJ1-2	CASSASGTVWGYTF	TGCGCCAGCAGCGCATCAGGGACCGTCTGGGGCTACACCTTC
-	-	TRBV5-6	TRBJ1-1	CASSPGTNTEAFF	TGTGCCAGCAGCCCTGGGACAAACACTGAAGCTTTCTTT
-	-	TRBV6-1	TRBJ1-1	CATHRDRAFF	TGTGCCACTCACAGGGATCGAGCTTTCTTT
-	TRBD1	TRBV18	TRBJ1-2	CASSPKGAANYGYTF	TGTGCCAGCTCACCAAAGGGGGCAGCTAACTATGGCTACACCTTC
large	TRBD1	TRBV6-1	TRBJ2-7	CASSELRGTGETTYYEQYF	TGTGCCAGCAGTGAGCTTAGAGGGACAGGGGAAACAACATACTACGAGCAGTACTTC
-	-	TRBV19	TRBJ1-3	CASSSAGAGNTIYF	TGTGCCAGTAGTTCGGCAGGGGCTGGAAACACCATATATTTT
-	-	TRBV30	TRBJ1-3	CAWSVDSDTIYF	TGTGCCTGGAGTGTGGACTCGGACACCATATATTTT
-	-	TRBV6-1	TRBJ1-1	CASLIGPLAEAFF	TGTGCCAGCCTCATCGGTCCTTTGGCTGAAGCTTTCTTT
-	-	TRBV21-1	TRBJ2-2	CASSPQTGLQSTGELFF	TGTGCCAGCAGCCCACAGACGGGACTCCAATCCACCGGGGAGCTGTTTTTT
-	-	TRBV5-3	TRBJ1-2	CARSCIGNGYTF	TGTGCCAGAAGCTGTATAGGAAATGGCTACACCTTC